This entry is about one T cell receptor beta chain. Per the study methods: From reference gene primer amplification, estimates of nucleated cell counts were derived. Only in-frame clones appear in the TCRdb table, and some are missing; sequencing was by immunoSEQ multiplex PCR. The D gene and trimming were derived from the DNA, and the V and J assignments and clone size from that table. The table includes about 37,000 clones, roughly 78% detected once. This sample stems from a study of blood T cell repertoires in COVID-19. Study as a whole: COVID-19 samples collected from the United States, Italy and Spain covered acute and convalescent phases. Sources were T cells, B-cell-depleted T cells, or PBMCs; the material itself was cDNA or gDNA.

Germline assignment: CDR1 SEHNR and CDR2 FQNEAQ (reference sequence). There are 15 residues in the CDR3. The V segment lost 5 bases and the J segment 4 bases; nucleotides outside the gene matches: 7. The receptor was isolated from a woman in her 70s with acute or convalescent COVID-19. The specimen sequenced was peripheral blood. This sequence joins TRBV7-9 and TRBJ2-1; TRBD2 matches at 8 bases. CDR3 DNA: TGTGCCAGCAGCGACACTAGCGGAAGATACAATGAGCAGTTCTTC. As protein: CASSDTSGRYNEQFF.